This passage covers 5 T cell receptor beta chains from one sample sequenced in a study of blood T cell repertoires in COVID-19. Profiling relied on immunoSEQ multiplex PCR, and the TCRdb table lists in-frame clones only, not all of them. The sample gives approximately 240,000 clones, about 80% of which show up once; about 1.3% is in the top ten. Sample: PBMCs or T cells enriched from blood (not recorded which). These receptors were collected from a woman aged 40 to 50 with acute COVID-19.

This clone occurred a few times. The rearrangement uses TRBV5-6 and TRBJ1-5; a possible D gene is TRBD1 (5 bases). Deletions cut 1 base from V and 11 bases from J, with 16 bases between. The CDR3 length is 14 residues. Germline lookup yields CDR1 SGHDT and CDR2 YYEEEE. DNA for the CDR3: TGTGCCAGCAGCTTGTACGGGGATGGGGGGGCCCAGCATTTT. Its protein is CASSLYGDGGAQHF.

The gene calls are TRBV27 and TRBJ2-5, with D perhaps matching TRBD1 (6 bases). The CDR3 is 18 residues long. Trimming removed 5 bases at V and 3 bases at J, with 25 bases between. Germline V gene lookup returns CDR1 MNHEY and CDR2 SMNVEV (reference sequence). The CDR3 nucleotides read TGTGCCAGCAGTCCCCTTTGGAGTGAACAGGGAATGGAAGAGACCCAGTACTTC. Protein sequence: CASSPLWSEQGMEETQYF.

In its sample, this clone was seen once. V is TRBV29-1 and J is TRBJ2-3; 9 bases line up with TRBD1. The J segment lost 0 bases and the V segment lost 1 base, leaving 11 bases of the junction unmatched. This CDR3 has 18 residues. CDR1 SQVTM and CDR2 ANQGSEA come from the germline V gene. CDR3 in DNA: TGCAGCGTTGAAGCGCTGGACAGGGGATCCTCTAGCACAGATACGCAGTATTTT. Translated, it gives CSVEALDRGSSSTDTQYF.

The chain is built from TRBV9 and TRBJ1-4; 8 nucleotides line up with TRBD1. The trim removed 0 bases at V and 7 bases at J, leaving 8 bases unmatched. The CDR3 contains 16 residues. CDR1 is SGDLS and CDR2 is YYNGEE in the germline V gene. The CDR3, as DNA: TGTGCCAGCAGCGTAGGGGGAGGGACAGGACGTGAAAAACTGTTTTTT. Translated, it gives CASSVGGGTGREKLFF. The full variable domain, with the rest looked up from reference TRBV9 and TRBJ1-4, is DSGVTQTPKHLITATGQRVTLRCSPRSGDLSVYWYQQSLDQGLQFLIQYYNGEERAKGNILERFSAQQFPDLHSELNLSSLELGDSALYFCASSVGGGTGREKLFFGSGTQLSVL.

The chain links TRBV11-3 to TRBJ1-1; D may be TRBD1 (6 bases). CDR1 is SGHNT and CDR2 is YENEEA in the germline V gene. Trimming removed 5 bases at V and 1 base at J, with 14 bases between. CDR3 size: 15 residues. The CDR3 nucleotides are TGTGCCAGCAGCCCCAATACAGGGCCGAACACTGAAGCTTTCTTT. Translating gives CASSPNTGPNTEAFF. Based on the CDR3 plus reference TRBV11-3 and TRBJ1-1, the full variable domain is EAGVVQSPRYKIIEKKQPVAFWCNPISGHNTLYWYLQNLGQGPELLIRYENEEAVDDSQLPKDRFSAERLKGVDSTLKIQPAELGDSAVYLCASSPNTGPNTEAFFGQGTRLTVV.